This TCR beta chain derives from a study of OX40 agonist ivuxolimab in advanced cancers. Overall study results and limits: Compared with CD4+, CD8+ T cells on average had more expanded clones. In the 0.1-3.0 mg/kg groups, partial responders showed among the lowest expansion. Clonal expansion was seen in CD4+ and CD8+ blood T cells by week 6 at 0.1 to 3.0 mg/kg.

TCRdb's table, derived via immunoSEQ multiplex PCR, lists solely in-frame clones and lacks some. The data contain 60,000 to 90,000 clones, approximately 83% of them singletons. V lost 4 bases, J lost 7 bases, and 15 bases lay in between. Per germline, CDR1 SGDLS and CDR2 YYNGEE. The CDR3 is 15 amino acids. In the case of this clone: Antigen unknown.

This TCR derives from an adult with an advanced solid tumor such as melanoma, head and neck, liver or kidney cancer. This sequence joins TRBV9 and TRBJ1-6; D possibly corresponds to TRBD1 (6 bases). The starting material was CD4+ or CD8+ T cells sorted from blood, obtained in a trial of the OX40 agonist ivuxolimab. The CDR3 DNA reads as TGTGCCAGCAGCCCAGGGGACGGAAAAAATTCACCCCTCCACTTT. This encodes CASSPGDGKNSPLHF.